This TCR beta chain was found in a study of T-cell memory formation after mild COVID-19. Study-wide background: In these data, TCR clusters were largely donor specific. Points from the study as a whole: CD8+ contracting clones occupied EMRA, while CD4+ ones occupied mainly CM and EM.

Concerning this clonotype itself: Its antigen is still unknown.

TCR alpha and TCR beta cDNA libraries carrying sample barcodes and UMIs were produced by 5'RACE using constant-segment primers. TCRdb fed the 5' RACE reads into MiXCR, producing one record per CDR3 protein. The repertoire includes more than 70,000 distinct CDR3 sequences, approximately 14% of them detected once, and 30% to 35% sits in the top ten. The CDR3 is made up of 14 amino acids. Germline CDR1 is SGHVS and CDR2 is FNYEAQ. Trimming shortened V by 2 bases and J by 2 bases, and 10 bases separated the two germline ends. The chain joins TRBV7-6 to TRBJ2-7, with a weak D call TRBD2 (5 bases). Sample: PBMCs or a T cell subset sorted from them (not recorded which). This clonotype was sampled from an adult woman who had mild COVID-19 (a few samples of this study predate the infection). Cell type and time point are not known. CDR3 nucleotides: TGTGCCAGCAGCTTAACGACCGGGACCTACGAGCAGTACTTC. Its protein product is CASSLTTGTYEQYF. The full variable domain, rest sourced from reference TRBV7-6 and TRBJ2-7, is GAGVSQSPRYKVTKRGQDVALRCDPISGHVSLYWYRQALGQGPEFLTYFNYEAQQDKSGLPNDRFSAERPEGSISTLTIQRTEQRDSAMYRCASSLTTGTYEQYFGPGTRLTVT.